This entry lists 17 T cell receptor beta chains sequenced from one sample in a study of blood T cell repertoires in COVID-19. Clones were read by immunoSEQ multiplex PCR, and TCRdb kept only the in-frame ones, dropping some. Of under 450,000 clones detected, 80% to 90% appear once; the ten largest clones hold under 8.5%. Source material: peripheral blood. These receptor sequences come from a woman aged 55-75 years with COVID-19, enrolled during active disease.

This chain uses TRBV10-3 with TRBJ1-4; 9 nucleotides line up with TRBD1. The CDR3 is 22 residues long. Losses at the gene ends were 3 bases for V and 0 bases for J; bases not matched to a gene: 20. Germline-derived CDR1 and CDR2 are ENHRY and SYGVKD. Written as DNA, the CDR3 is TGTGCCATCAGTGAAAAGGACAGGGGCATGGGCAACCCACTTGCAACTAATGAAAAACTGTTTTTT. Translation gives CAISEKDRGMGNPLATNEKLFF.

This chain links TRBV27 with TRBJ1-1; 7 bases are shared with TRBD1. The CDR3 is made up of 18 amino acids. The germline CDR1 and CDR2 sequences are MNHEY and SMNVEV (reference sequence). Trimming took 6 bases from V and 0 from J; bases not matched to a gene: 16. The CDR3 spells CASSLRDSLIGMNTEAFF. As DNA, the CDR3 is TGTGCCAGCAGCCTCCGGGACAGCCTTATCGGAATGAACACTGAAGCTTTCTTT.

The V gene is TRBV6-5, the J gene TRBJ1-5, with D possibly TRBD1 on 5 matching bases. The CDR3 runs 15 residues. Trimming shortened V by 6 bases and J by 0 bases, and 12 bases separated the two germline ends. The V gene's germline CDR1 is MNHEY and CDR2 SVGAGI. DNA for the CDR3: TGTGCCAGCAGACCGCCAGGGTATAGCAATCAGCCCCAGCATTTT. It codes for CASRPPGYSNQPQHF.

In its sample, this clone was seen once. Sequence at one end of the junction differs from germline and may be a read error. V is TRBV29-1 and J is TRBJ1-1; D is unresolved. The germline gives CDR1 SQVTM, CDR2 ANQGSEA. CDR3 size: 10 residues. The CDR3 DNA reads as TGCAGCGTTGACATCGATTTAAGCGAATTT. Protein product: CSVDIDLSEF. Full variable domain (rest looked up from reference TRBV29-1 and TRBJ1-1): SAVISQKPSRDICQRGTSLTIQCQVDSQVTMMFWYRQQPGQSLTLIATANQGSEATYESGFVIDKFPISRPNLTFSTLTVSNMSPEDSSIYLCSVDIDLSEFGQGTRLTVV.

V usage is TRBV19 and J usage is TRBJ2-3; tentatively, D is TRBD1 (5 bases). The germline CDR1 and CDR2 sequences are LNHDA and SQIVND (reference sequence). Trimming removed 11 bases at V and 1 base at J, with 19 bases between. This CDR3 spans 15 amino acids. CDR3 in amino acids: CAVSPQGLRTDTQYF. The CDR3 nucleotides are TGTGCCGTTTCACCCCAGGGTTTACGCACAGATACGCAGTATTTT.

V gene TRBV13 combines with J gene TRBJ1-1; D may be TRBD1 (6 bases). Germline CDR1 reads PRHDT; CDR2 reads FYEKMQ (reference sequence). This CDR3 is built from 13 residues. V gave up 6 bases and J gave up 7 bases, with 15 bases separating them. The CDR3 nucleotides read TGTGCCAGCAGTCGAAAGGCCAGGGGTGAAGCTTTCTTT. Translated: CASSRKARGEAFF.

The chain recombines TRBV18 with TRBJ1-1, with no clear D. With 6 bases removed from V and 6 bases from J, the gap between germline ends came to 17 bases. This CDR3 is 14 amino acids long. CDR1 is KGHSH, CDR2 LQKENI, per germline. The CDR3 protein is CASSKRGSEAEAFF. In DNA, the CDR3 is TGTGCCAGCTCCAAGAGAGGGTCTGAGGCTGAAGCTTTCTTT.

This clone was counted a single time. J is TRBJ1-5 and V is TRBV6-5; TRBD1 matches 8 bases. The CDR3 sequence is 15 residues long. CDR1 is MNHEY, CDR2 SVGAGI, per germline. V shed 6 bases, J shed 3 bases, and the junction held 7 bases outside the gene matches. The CDR3 nucleotides read TGTGCCAGCAGCGCCGACAGGGGAATCAATCAGCCCCAGCATTTT. It specifies CASSADRGINQPQHF.

This clone turned up a few times. The chain links TRBV11-2 to TRBJ1-1, with 7 nucleotides matching TRBD1. V shed 7 bases and J 4 bases; nucleotides not matched to a gene: 12. This CDR3 is built from 15 residues. Germline loops: CDR1 SGHAT, CDR2 FQNNGV. The CDR3 reads CASTSRGGRATEAFF. The CDR3 nucleotides are TGTGCCAGCACTTCCCGAGGGGGCCGGGCCACTGAAGCTTTCTTT.

The chain has TRBV5-6 and TRBJ2-1, with D perhaps matching TRBD1 (6 bases). Germline CDR1 SGHDT, CDR2 YYEEEE. The CDR3 has 13 residues. V gave up 7 bases and J gave up 0 bases, with 8 bases separating them. The CDR3 reads CASAQGSYNEQFF. In DNA form, the CDR3 reads TGTGCCAGCGCACAGGGCTCCTACAATGAGCAGTTCTTC.

This chain joins TRBV5-6 and TRBJ1-1; tentative D call: TRBD1 (6 bases). This CDR3 is 14 amino acids long. The V and J ends lost 3 bases and 4 bases respectively, with 13 bases between them. CDR1 is SGHDT, CDR2 YYEEEE, per germline. CDR3 loop: CASSWGGLGTEAFF. In DNA form, the CDR3 reads TGTGCCAGCAGCTGGGGGGGCCTGGGCACTGAAGCTTTCTTT.

This chain connects TRBV5-1 to TRBJ2-5; 11 nucleotides align to TRBD2. Germline values: CDR1 SGHRS, CDR2 YFSETQ. This CDR3 has 17 amino acids. The ends lost 0 bases at V and 2 bases at J; junction bases unmatched: 6. The DNA of the CDR3 is TGCGCCAGCAGCTTGGAGCTAGCGGGGGGCGCTCAAGAGACCCAGTACTTC. It specifies CASSLELAGGAQETQYF.

This clone has only one observation. This same CDR3 is encoded by further DNA sequences in the sample. The DNA for the CDR3 is TGTGCCAGCAGTTTTCGAGGGAACACTGAAGCTTTCTTT. Translation: CASSFRGNTEAFF. The chain couples TRBV27 to TRBJ1-1; D is unclear. CDR3 length equals 13 residues. CDR1 is MNHEY and CDR2 is SMNVEV in the germline V gene (reference sequence). The V end was cut by 3 bases, the J end by 1 base, with 6 bases between.

The chain carries TRBV6-6 and TRBJ1-4; D gene unclear. The CDR3 spans 14 residues. The V end lost 5 bases, the J end lost 8 bases, and 15 bases lay between the germline ends. Per the germline V gene, CDR1 is MNHNY and CDR2 is SVGAGI (reference sequence). Here the CDR3 DNA reads TGTGCCAGCAGTCCTTTCGAGGGCCGGGAAAAACTGTTTTTT. Amino acid sequence: CASSPFEGREKLFF.

The chain is built from TRBV5-4 and TRBJ2-5; 9 bases align to TRBD2. Germline CDR1 and CDR2: SGHNT and YYREEE (reference sequence). The ends lost 2 bases at V and 0 bases at J; junction bases unmatched: 5. CDR3 length: 16 residues. The CDR3 coding sequence is TGTGCCAGCAGCTTACCTAGCGGGGACTACCAAGAGACCCAGTACTTC. The encoded protein is CASSLPSGDYQETQYF.

The chain couples TRBV5-1 to TRBJ1-4; perhaps TRBD1 as D (6 bases). The germline V and J ends were trimmed by 4 bases and 5 bases, with 15 bases remaining between them. Germline V gives CDR1 SGHRS, CDR2 YFSETQ. This CDR3 is 15 amino acids long. The CDR3 loop is CASSPSGVLNEKLFF. Here the CDR3 DNA reads TGCGCCAGCAGCCCTTCAGGGGTGCTCAATGAAAAACTGTTTTTT.

The rearrangement uses TRBV3-1 (or the pseudogene TRBV3-2) and TRBJ1-1, with D possibly being TRBD1 (6 bases). CDR1 is LGHDT, CDR2 YNNKEL, per germline (reference sequence). The V end lost 1 base, the J end lost 1 base, and 10 bases lay between the germline ends. CDR3 size: 15 residues. Here the CDR3 reads CASSQGGGGNTEAFF. CDR3 bases: TGTGCCAGCAGCCAAGGTGGGGGCGGGAACACTGAAGCTTTCTTT.